This T cell receptor beta chain originates from a study of cytomegalovirus exposure and HLA in healthy donors. With 8 bases removed from V and 11 bases from J, the gap between germline ends came to 9 bases. CDR3 length equals 8 residues. In germline, CDR1 is GTSNPN, CDR2 SVGIG (reference sequence). Primers: 60 Vbeta forward and 13 Jbeta reverse. TCRdb's copy holds only in-frame clones and misses some; the assay was immunoSEQ multiplex PCR. This table holds roughly 200,000 clones, around three quarters found once. Study-wide findings and caveats: A few CMV-associated chains were confirmed in vitro to be specific for CMV antigens.

Only a few counts were recorded for this clone. Antigen specificity is unknown. Sequencing was carried out using PBMCs. The J gene is TRBJ2-5, the V gene TRBV30; D may be TRBD1 (5 bases). The source is a man in his thirties or forties in good health and CMV-seronegative. As DNA, the CDR3 is TGTGCCAAGGGGTTGCAGTACTTC. Encoded protein: CAKGLQYF.